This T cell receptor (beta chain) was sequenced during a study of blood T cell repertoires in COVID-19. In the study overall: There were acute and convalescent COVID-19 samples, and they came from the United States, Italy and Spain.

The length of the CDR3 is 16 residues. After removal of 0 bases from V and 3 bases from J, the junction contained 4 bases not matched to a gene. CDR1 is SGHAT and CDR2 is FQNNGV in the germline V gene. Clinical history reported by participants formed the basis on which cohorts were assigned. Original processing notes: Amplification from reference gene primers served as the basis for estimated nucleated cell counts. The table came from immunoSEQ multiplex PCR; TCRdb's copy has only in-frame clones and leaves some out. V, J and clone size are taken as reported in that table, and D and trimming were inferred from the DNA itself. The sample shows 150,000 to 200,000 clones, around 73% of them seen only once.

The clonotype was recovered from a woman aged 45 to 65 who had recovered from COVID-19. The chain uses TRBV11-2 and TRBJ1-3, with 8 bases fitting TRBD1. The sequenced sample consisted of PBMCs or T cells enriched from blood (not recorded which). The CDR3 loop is CASSLESGGRGNTIYF. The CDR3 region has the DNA TGTGCCAGCAGCTTAGAGTCAGGGGGCCGTGGAAACACCATATATTTT.